The 18 T cell receptor beta chains listed next were all sequenced from one sample in a study of blood T cell repertoires in COVID-19. Produced via immunoSEQ multiplex PCR; TCRdb's table is partial and in-frame only. Found here are approximately 170,000 clones, approximately 85% of them singletons; the top ten hold 6.5% to 7.5%. The material sequenced was peripheral blood. The receptors stem from a man older than 75 with COVID-19, enrolled during active disease.

The chain recombines TRBV7-2 with TRBJ2-7; D may be TRBD1 (5 bases). This CDR3 comprises 14 residues. Deletions cut 8 bases from V and 2 bases from J, with 16 bases between. Germline V gene data show CDR1 as SGHTA and CDR2 as FQGNSA. CDR3 nucleotide sequence: TGTGCCAGCTCTTCGGACCCAGGGACCTACGAGCAGTACTTC. This gives the protein CASSSDPGTYEQYF.

Remarks on this clone: The junction does not match germline at one end; this may be a read error. J is TRBJ1-5 and V is TRBV19; 7 bases match TRBD1. The CDR3 is 14 amino acids. CDR1 and CDR2 (germline): LNHDA, SQIVND (reference sequence). CDR3 in amino acids: CASSLDRGNQPQHF. The CDR3 DNA sequence: TGTGCCAGTAGTTTAGACAGGGGCAATCAGCCCCAGCATTTT. Complete variable domain (other parts from reference TRBV19 and TRBJ1-5): DGGITQSPKYLFRKEGQNVTLSCEQNLNHDAMYWYRQDPGQGLRLIYYSQIVNDFQKGDIAEGYSVSREKKESFPLTVTSAQKNPTAFYLCASSLDRGNQPQHFGDGTRLSIL.

The chain links TRBV7-9 to TRBJ1-5; 9 bases match TRBD1. The CDR3 consists of 16 residues. The V segment lost 5 bases and the J segment 1 base; nucleotides outside the gene matches: 6. Germline-derived CDR1 and CDR2 are SEHNR and FQNEAQ (reference sequence). In DNA, the CDR3 is TGTGCCAGCAGCCGAACGGGACAGGGAAGCAATCAGCCCCAGCATTTT. Encoded protein: CASSRTGQGSNQPQHF.

The V gene is TRBV12-5, the J gene TRBJ2-1; D is possibly TRBD1 (6 bases). Trimming removed 6 bases from V and 4 bases from J, with 22 bases in between. CDR3 length: 17 residues. Germline values: CDR1 LGHNT, CDR2 FRNRAP. DNA of the CDR3: TGTGCTAGTGGCCTTCCCGCCCGGACAGAAAAATACAATGAGCAGTTCTTC. Translation gives CASGLPARTEKYNEQFF.

This clone was detected a few times. The CDR3 region has the DNA TGTGCCAGCACAACAGGGGGGGGAAGTGGAGCTTTCTTT. Protein product: CASTTGGGSGAFF. The chain joins TRBV5-4 to TRBJ1-1; 8 nucleotides match TRBD1. V lost 6 bases and J lost 10; bases outside the gene matches: 11. The CDR3 is made up of 13 amino acids. Germline loops: CDR1 SGHNT, CDR2 YYREEE (reference sequence).

The rearrangement uses TRBV4-2 and TRBJ1-6; 9 bases are a match to TRBD1. CDR3 size: 16 residues. CDR1 is LGHNA and CDR2 is YNFKEQ in the germline V gene. V was clipped by 0 bases and J by 8 bases; unmatched bases: 5. The CDR3 here is CASSQDFGQGYSPLHF. CDR3 in DNA: TGTGCCAGCAGCCAAGATTTTGGACAGGGGTATTCACCCCTCCACTTT.

The chain recombines TRBV11-2 with TRBJ2-7; 9 bases agree with TRBD2. Germline-derived CDR1 and CDR2 are SGHAT and FQNNGV. The CDR3 totals 14 residues. Losses at the gene ends were 4 bases for V and 4 bases for J; bases not matched to a gene: 5. The CDR3 bases are TGTGCCAGCAGCTCCGGGACTAGCTTTTACGAGCAGTACTTC. Protein product: CASSSGTSFYEQYF.

The chain is built from TRBV2 and TRBJ2-5; 7 bases fit TRBD1. CDR1 and CDR2 from the germline V gene are SNHLY and FYNNEI. The CDR3 runs to 15 residues. The V segment lost 5 bases and the J segment 2 bases; nucleotides outside the gene matches: 8. CDR3 nucleotides: TGTGCCAGCAGTAAACTTCGACAGGGACAAGAGACCCAGTACTTC. Translation gives CASSKLRQGQETQYF.

In regard to this clone: At one boundary the junction diverges from the germline segment, which might be a read error. The V and J genes are TRBV4-2 and TRBJ1-4; TRBD1 might be the D (5 bases). Germline-derived CDR1 and CDR2 are LGHNA and YNFKEQ. This CDR3 comprises 14 residues. CDR3 nucleotides: TGTGCCAGCAGACAAGAACAGGCTCGTGAAAAACTGTTTTTT. Amino acids: CASRQEQAREKLFF.

A single count supports this clone. The chain is built from TRBV5-1 and TRBJ1-6; tentative D call: TRBD1 (5 bases). This CDR3 spans 16 amino acids. From germline, CDR1 is SGHRS and CDR2 YFSETQ. V gave up 4 bases and J gave up 0 bases, with 11 bases separating them. CDR3 loop: CASSPRGSSYNSPLHF. The CDR3 DNA sequence: TGCGCCAGCAGCCCTCGGGGGAGCTCCTATAATTCACCCCTCCACTTT. The entire variable domain, with the rest obtained from reference TRBV5-1 and TRBJ1-6, is as follows: KAGVTQTPRYLIKTRGQQVTLSCSPISGHRSVSWYQQTPGQGLQFLFEYFSETQRNKGNFPGRFSGRQFSNSRSEMNVSTLELGDSALYLCASSPRGSSYNSPLHFGNGTRLTVT.

J is TRBJ2-5 and V is TRBV7-9; 8 bases map to TRBD1. V lost 1 base, J lost 5 bases, and 12 bases stayed unmatched. The germline V gene encodes CDR1 SEHNR and CDR2 FQNEAQ (reference sequence). This CDR3 is 17 amino acids long. This CDR3 reads CASSLEAQRTGWETQYF. The DNA of the CDR3 is TGTGCCAGCAGCTTAGAGGCCCAAAGGACAGGGTGGGAGACCCAGTACTTC.

The chain links TRBV5-4 to TRBJ2-3; unclear D gene. Germline loops: CDR1 SGHNT, CDR2 YYREEE (reference sequence). Trimming removed 4 bases from V and 6 bases from J, with 9 bases in between. The CDR3 runs to 12 residues. The chain's CDR3 is CASSLSSDTQYF. The CDR3 DNA follows: TGTGCCAGCAGCCTTTCTTCGGATACGCAGTATTTT.

V gene TRBV6-5 combines with J gene TRBJ1-5, with 8 bases aligning to TRBD1. This CDR3 spans 14 amino acids. V shed 6 bases, J shed 4 bases, and the junction held 5 bases outside the gene matches. The germline V gene encodes CDR1 MNHEY and CDR2 SVGAGI. CDR3 sequence: CASRQWTGNQPQHF. The CDR3, as DNA: TGTGCCAGCAGACAATGGACAGGGAATCAGCCCCAGCATTTT.

The CDR3 spells CASSPQHLGSGELFF. The CDR3 DNA reads TGTGCCAGCAGCCCACAGCACTTGGGCTCCGGGGAGCTGTTTTTT. The chain is built from TRBV7-6 and TRBJ2-2, with D unresolved. Trimming took off 5 bases at V and 6 bases at J, with 16 bases between the two ends. Germline V gene data show CDR1 as SGHVS and CDR2 as FNYEAQ. The CDR3 has 15 residues.

The gene calls are TRBV6-5 and TRBJ2-1, with TRBD2 matching over 9 bases. Germline V gene sequence: CDR1 MNHEY, CDR2 SVGAGI. The CDR3 runs to 15 residues. V shed 6 bases and J 5 bases; nucleotides not matched to a gene: 8. CDR3 protein: CASRQAGGGHNEQFF. The CDR3 DNA reads TGTGCCAGCAGGCAAGCGGGGGGAGGTCACAATGAGCAGTTCTTC.

This clone has just a few counts. V is TRBV4-1 and J is TRBJ1-2, with TRBD1 matching over 9 bases. Germline lookup yields CDR1 MGHRA and CDR2 YSYEKL. J lost 4 bases, V lost 5 bases, and 11 bases had no gene match. This CDR3 has 16 residues. This chain's CDR3 is CASSKDRGKISYGYTF. The CDR3 nucleotides read TGCGCCAGCAGCAAGGACAGGGGTAAAATCAGCTATGGCTACACCTTC.

This chain's CDR3 is CASSQDPGQLTDTQYF. As DNA, the CDR3 is TGCGCCAGCAGCCAAGACCCGGGACAGCTCACAGATACGCAGTATTTT. This rearrangement joins TRBV4-1 to TRBJ2-3, with 7 bases lining up with TRBD1. This CDR3 spans 16 amino acids. V lost 0 bases to trimming and J lost 2 bases; unmatched junction nucleotides: 5. The germline V gene encodes CDR1 MGHRA and CDR2 YSYEKL.

In this sample, this clone turned up once. The chain couples TRBV7-3 to TRBJ1-1, with unresolved D. CDR3 length equals 15 residues. The germline CDR1 and CDR2 sequences are SGHTA and FQGTGA. With 5 bases removed from V and 4 bases from J, the gap between germline ends came to 17 bases. In nucleotides, the CDR3 is TGTGCCAGCAGCCCGCAACCCGGAGATACCACTGAAGCTTTCTTT. Amino acid sequence: CASSPQPGDTTEAFF.